This T cell receptor (beta chain) was recorded in a study of identical twins. This clonotype was counted between two and nine times. Its antigen is currently unknown. Study results and caveats: Models underestimated out-of-frame TCR alpha sharing in monozygotic twins. An excess of low generation probability was shown by twin-shared out-of-frame alpha sequences. One should note that invariant MAIT and iNKT cells could partly confound zero-insertion analyses.

Template switching created a universal primer site, and the cDNA included unique molecular identifiers. One entry per CDR3 protein results from TCRdb running MiXCR on the 5' RACE reads. This table has around 570,000 distinct CDR3 sequences, more than 9% appearing once. Looked up from germline, CDR1 is DFQATT and CDR2 is SNEGSKA (reference sequence). V gave up 3 bases and J gave up 2 bases, with 11 bases separating them. This CDR3 region has 15 residues. Another study also made use of these data, one on yellow fever vaccine responses in identical twins.

This sequence was found in a young woman in good health. The specimen sequenced was PBMCs. The V and J genes are TRBV20-1 and TRBJ2-6; D possibly corresponds to TRBD1 (6 bases). The CDR3 reads CSASQRQAGANVLTF. The CDR3 coding sequence is TGCAGTGCTAGTCAACGACAGGCTGGGGCCAACGTCCTGACTTTC.